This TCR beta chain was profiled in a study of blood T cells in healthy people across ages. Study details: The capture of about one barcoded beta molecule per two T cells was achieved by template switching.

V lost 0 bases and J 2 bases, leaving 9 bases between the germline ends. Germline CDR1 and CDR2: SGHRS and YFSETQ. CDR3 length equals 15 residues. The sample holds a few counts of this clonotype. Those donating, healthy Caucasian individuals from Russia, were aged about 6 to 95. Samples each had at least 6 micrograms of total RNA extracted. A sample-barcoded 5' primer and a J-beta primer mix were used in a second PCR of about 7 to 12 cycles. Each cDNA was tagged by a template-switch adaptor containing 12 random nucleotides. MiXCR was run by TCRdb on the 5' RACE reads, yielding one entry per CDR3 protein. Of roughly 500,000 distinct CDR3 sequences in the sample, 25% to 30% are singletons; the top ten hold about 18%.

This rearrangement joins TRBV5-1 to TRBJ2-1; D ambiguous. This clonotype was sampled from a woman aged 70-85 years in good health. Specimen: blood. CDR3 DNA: TGCGCCAGCAGCTTGGGGGTTCCCCCCTACAATGAGCAGTTCTTC. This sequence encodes CASSLGVPPYNEQFF.